This T cell receptor (beta chain) was identified in a study of CD8 T cell repertoires and HIV-1 epitope variants. Study-level information: Cultures ran around ten days, with IL-2, IL-7 and IL-15 added on days 3 and 7.

This clone came up a few times. Its antigen is still unknown. CDR3 length: 18 residues. With V trimmed by 6 bases and J by 0 bases, 14 bases remained unmatched. Germline CDR1 is MDHEN and CDR2 is SYDVKM. Clones were sequenced by immunoSEQ multiplex PCR, and TCRdb holds only the in-frame ones, with some missing. The repertoire holds over 1,500 clones, with 69% as singletons. Source material: cultured CD8+ T cells derived from PBMCs. This chain uses TRBV28 with TRBJ1-2; 9 bases are a match to TRBD1. The clonotype was recovered from a male donor with HIV. The CDR3 coding sequence is TGTGCCAGCAGCCGAGACCCGGGACAGGGCCCAGCTAACTATGGCTACACCTTC. As protein: CASSRDPGQGPANYGYTF.